This T cell receptor (beta chain) was recorded in a study of identical twins. TCRdb used MiXCR to reprocess the 5' RACE reads, holding one entry per CDR3 protein. Counted here are around 570,000 distinct CDR3 sequences, just under 10% occurring once; the ten biggest clones make up approximately 3%. The CDR3 runs 16 residues. Germline lookup yields CDR1 LGHDT and CDR2 YNNKEL (reference sequence). Trimming took off 4 bases at V and 4 bases at J, with 19 bases between the two ends. The sample was also linked to a second study, of yellow fever vaccine responses in identical twins.

The TCR sequence derives from a young woman in good health. The sequencing input was PBMCs. The chain employs TRBV3-1 and TRBJ2-5, with D perhaps TRBD1 (5 bases). The CDR3 sequence is CASSLRRSSGSETQYF. The DNA for the CDR3 is TGTGCCAGCAGCCTACGAAGGTCTTCAGGGTCAGAGACCCAGTACTTC.